This TCR beta chain was profiled in a study of radiation and T cells in renal cell carcinoma. At the level of the study: Nephrectomy followed 15 Gy stereotactic body radiation by 4 weeks. General observations from the study: Top tumor clonotypes rose in blood 2 weeks post-radiation, then contracted. Pretreatment tumor biopsies were lacking, so baseline clonotypes are unknown.

Profiling relied on immunoSEQ multiplex PCR, and the TCRdb table lists in-frame clones only, not all of them. In the table there are about 120,000 clones, 65% to 85% of which are singletons. This clone was seen a single time. Antigen unknown. Time point reported: blood 2 weeks post-SBRT. The treatment was: 15 Gy SBRT to primary tumor, nephrectomy 4 weeks later. Serial blood draws occurred at baseline and 2 and 4 weeks post-SBRT. V lost 4 bases and J lost 1; bases outside the gene matches: 23. The CDR3 is made up of 21 amino acids. This sequence originates from a man in his forties or fifties with renal cell carcinoma. The sequenced sample was blood, obtained from a patient whose treatment included radiotherapy and nephrectomy. This sequence joins TRBV5-3 and TRBJ2-1, with TRBD2 identical over 7 bases. TRBV5-3 is annotated as an ORF whose role is uncertain. The CDR3 DNA reads TGTGCCAGAAGCGAATCCCGCAACGTAGCCGTGGCGGGAGTATCCTACAATGAGCAGTTCTTC. Its protein product is CARSESRNVAVAGVSYNEQFF.